The clone carrying this T cell receptor (beta chain) was recorded a few times. What it binds is unknown. Overlapping HIV-1 Gag 15-mer peptides at roughly 1 ug per peptide per mL were used. CD4+ T cells upregulating both CD40 ligand and CD69 were sorted as responding cells. Sequencing used immunoSEQ version 4 in survey mode. Sequencing was performed with immunoSEQ multiplex PCR; in TCRdb, only in-frame clones are kept and a portion is missing. The data show about 20,000 clones, with 50% to 70% seen just once and 1.5% to 2% held by the top ten. The CDR3 contains 14 residues. Germline V CDR1 and CDR2: SGHRS, YFSETQ. V shed 0 bases and J shed 10 bases, with 15 bases lying between them. The data derive from a study of persistence of HIV-infected CD4 T cells. Study in general: Suppressive ART had lasted a median of about 8 years.

Study-wide results and caveats: Compared with CD3/CD28-stimulated cells, CMV- and Gag-responding cells showed lower TCRbeta richness.

The chain links TRBV5-1 to TRBJ2-3; D tentatively reads TRBD1 or TRBD2 (5 bases each). The source was CD4+ T cells sorted from PBMCs after approximately 19-hour stimulation, collected from a patient who received antiretroviral therapy. The source is an adult woman with HIV who was CMV-seropositive. The CDR3: CASSLVEGARAQYF. CDR3 DNA sequence: TGCGCCAGCAGCTTGGTGGAAGGGGCGAGGGCGCAGTATTTT.